Listed below are T cell receptor beta chains from one sample, sequenced in a study of blood T cell repertoires in COVID-19. Sequenced by immunoSEQ multiplex PCR; TCRdb stores in-frame clones only, minus some. This table has tens of thousands of clones, roughly nine tenths appearing once. Sequencing was performed on peripheral blood. The receptors were sampled from a human donor in a cohort sampled during active COVID-19. Both conserved end residues are part of each CDR3. The order of the fields is CDR3 protein, V gene, J gene.

CDR3aa: CASSPGGYPYEQYF
v_gene: TRBV7-9
j_gene: TRBJ2-7

CDR3aa: CASSPAASGGAQYF
v_gene: TRBV7-9
j_gene: TRBJ2-5

CDR3aa: CAGRTGGNSGNTIYF
v_gene: TRBV28
j_gene: TRBJ1-3

CDR3aa: CASILDGVGGYTF
v_gene: TRBV2
j_gene: TRBJ1-2

CDR3aa: CASSLNPGLGGAYEQYF
v_gene: TRBV7-2
j_gene: TRBJ2-7

CDR3aa: CASSLAPTSTYNEQFF
v_gene: TRBV7-6
j_gene: TRBJ2-1

CDR3aa: CASSGVGLTNTEAFF
v_gene: TRBV9
j_gene: TRBJ1-1

CDR3aa: CASSPTGTLTEAFF
v_gene: TRBV4-1
j_gene: TRBJ1-1

CDR3aa: CASSLVAGGGHEQYF
v_gene: TRBV5-6
j_gene: TRBJ2-7

CDR3aa: CASSPTGGRYGYTF
v_gene: TRBV7-2
j_gene: TRBJ1-2

CDR3aa: CASSPPGTGIISGYTF
v_gene: TRBV28
j_gene: TRBJ1-2

CDR3aa: CASSQAPMTGQALGTYGYTF
v_gene: TRBV4-1
j_gene: TRBJ1-2

CDR3aa: CATSRDLGVNTEAFF
v_gene: TRBV15
j_gene: TRBJ1-1

CDR3aa: CASSERLAGNFYNEQFF
v_gene: TRBV2
j_gene: TRBJ2-1

CDR3aa: CAISGDTDTQYF
v_gene: TRBV10-3
j_gene: TRBJ2-3

CDR3aa: CASSQLGGNTDTQYF
v_gene: TRBV3-1/TRBV3-2
j_gene: TRBJ2-3

CDR3aa: CASSRGQGIYGYTF
v_gene: TRBV28
j_gene: TRBJ1-2

CDR3aa: CSSSGTGVYNEQFF
v_gene: TRBV29-1
j_gene: TRBJ2-1

CDR3aa: CASQGTSGNTIYF
v_gene: TRBV18
j_gene: TRBJ1-3

CDR3aa: CASSRGPYGYTF
v_gene: TRBV6-5
j_gene: TRBJ1-2

CDR3aa: CASSGGQRNTGELFF
v_gene: TRBV6-6
j_gene: TRBJ2-2

CDR3aa: CATSRDAAGEMRQYF
v_gene: TRBV15
j_gene: TRBJ2-7

CDR3aa: CASSSSPGQGNTEAFF
v_gene: TRBV5-1
j_gene: TRBJ1-1

CDR3aa: CASSQRSLPYSPLHF
v_gene: TRBV14
j_gene: TRBJ1-6

CDR3aa: CASSGTGSNQPQHF
v_gene: TRBV5-5
j_gene: TRBJ1-5

CDR3aa: CASSLRGRGDYGYTF
v_gene: TRBV7-3
j_gene: TRBJ1-2

CDR3aa: CASSLLAGDTQYF
v_gene: TRBV6-5
j_gene: TRBJ2-3

CDR3aa: CASSRGPGGTEAFF
v_gene: TRBV6-5
j_gene: TRBJ1-1

CDR3aa: CASSLEGLVETQYF
v_gene: TRBV5-1
j_gene: TRBJ2-5

CDR3aa: CASSYFYRAYEQYF
v_gene: TRBV6-2/TRBV6-3
j_gene: TRBJ2-7

CDR3aa: CSAEGLGNEQFF
v_gene: TRBV29-1
j_gene: TRBJ2-1

CDR3aa: CASSQFGVHNEQFF
v_gene: TRBV14
j_gene: TRBJ2-1

CDR3aa: CASSEDSQRSEKLFF
v_gene: TRBV5-4
j_gene: TRBJ1-4

CDR3aa: CASSVGGTSGSSYNEQFF
v_gene: TRBV9
j_gene: TRBJ2-1

CDR3aa: CASSKTSGRALETQYF
v_gene: TRBV11-2
j_gene: TRBJ2-5

CDR3aa: CASSLDRGQPQHF
v_gene: TRBV11-2
j_gene: TRBJ1-5

CDR3aa: CSATNQETQYF
v_gene: TRBV29-1
j_gene: TRBJ2-5

CDR3aa: CASSRGTVVYEQYF
v_gene: TRBV3-1/TRBV3-2
j_gene: TRBJ2-7

CDR3aa: CAIRRDRSTYEQYF
v_gene: TRBV5-1
j_gene: TRBJ2-7

CDR3aa: CASASGNTGELFF
v_gene: TRBV6-5
j_gene: TRBJ2-2

CDR3aa: CASSQVSDTYNEQFF
v_gene: TRBV4-1
j_gene: TRBJ2-1

CDR3aa: CASSRTSESRFYEQFF
v_gene: TRBV3-1/TRBV3-2
j_gene: TRBJ2-1

CDR3aa: CASSLVLADMTRETQYF
v_gene: TRBV5-1
j_gene: TRBJ2-5

CDR3aa: CAWSPGRDTQYF
v_gene: TRBV30
j_gene: TRBJ2-3

CDR3aa: CASSDGGSYNSPLHF
v_gene: TRBV28
j_gene: TRBJ1-6

CDR3aa: CASTGYGRRFSYEQYF
v_gene: TRBV28
j_gene: TRBJ2-7

CDR3aa: CASSLHVTSGRDEQYF
v_gene: TRBV7-2
j_gene: TRBJ2-7

CDR3aa: CASENFKYEQYF
v_gene: TRBV6-4
j_gene: TRBJ2-7

CDR3aa: CASSPPDRGKETQYF
v_gene: TRBV18
j_gene: TRBJ2-5

CDR3aa: CASSLPSGRASYNEQFF
v_gene: TRBV5-1
j_gene: TRBJ2-1

CDR3aa: CASSLGVGFSQETQYF
v_gene: TRBV5-1
j_gene: TRBJ2-5

CDR3aa: CASKELAGDYEQYF
v_gene: TRBV19
j_gene: TRBJ2-7

CDR3aa: CASSLARGYEQYF
v_gene: TRBV7-6
j_gene: TRBJ2-7

CDR3aa: CASSEGQEYNEQYF
v_gene: TRBV2
j_gene: TRBJ2-7

CDR3aa: CASSLRRDNSPLHF
v_gene: TRBV5-1
j_gene: TRBJ1-6

CDR3aa: CASSPETATNEKLFF
v_gene: TRBV7-9
j_gene: TRBJ1-4

CDR3aa: CASSGTGQVRETQYF
v_gene: TRBV5-6
j_gene: TRBJ2-5

CDR3aa: CASTPRESGMETQYF
v_gene: TRBV7-8
j_gene: TRBJ2-5

CDR3aa: CASRRQGLAGVRDTQYF
v_gene: TRBV11-2
j_gene: TRBJ2-3

CDR3aa: CASSARSGTGGSGELFF
v_gene: TRBV6-1
j_gene: TRBJ2-2